This is a list of T cell receptor beta chains from one sample in a study of T cells expressing NK-cell markers. TCRdb reprocessed the 5' RACE reads, with one entry per CDR3 protein and no DNA. The sample data list some 500,000 distinct CDR3 sequences. The sample comprised blood T cells: a sorted CD56 or NKG2C T cell subset, CD4+ or CD8+ T cells, or bulk PBMC T cells (not recorded which). The origin of the receptors is a woman aged 45-65 years in good health. CDR3s include the opening cysteine and the closing phenylalanine or tryptophan.

v_gene: TRBV20-1; j_gene: TRBJ2-1; CDR3aa: CSAKEEGLEQFF
v_gene: TRBV28; j_gene: TRBJ2-1; CDR3aa: CASSLSTSGRPRSNEQFF
v_gene: TRBV3-1; j_gene: TRBJ2-7; CDR3aa: CASSQRGFDEQYF
v_gene: TRBV29-1; j_gene: TRBJ2-3; CDR3aa: CSVAQGRYTDTQYF
v_gene: TRBV20-1; j_gene: TRBJ2-3; CDR3aa: CSAVYTGTVTDTQYF
v_gene: TRBV4-1; j_gene: TRBJ2-3; CDR3aa: CASSTLPTDTQYF
v_gene: TRBV5-1; j_gene: TRBJ2-5; CDR3aa: CASSFTFRETQYF
v_gene: TRBV11-2; j_gene: TRBJ2-7; CDR3aa: CASSLGDSLEQYF
v_gene: TRBV5-6; j_gene: TRBJ1-1; CDR3aa: CASSLMGVVTEAFF
v_gene: TRBV15; j_gene: TRBJ1-1; CDR3aa: CATSRVGRAEAFF
v_gene: TRBV20-1; j_gene: TRBJ2-2; CDR3aa: CSAFGTLNTGELFF
v_gene: TRBV5-1; j_gene: TRBJ2-1; CDR3aa: CASSLDRAAEQFF
v_gene: TRBV5-1; j_gene: TRBJ2-7; CDR3aa: CASSLVTPESEQYF
v_gene: TRBV7-2; j_gene: TRBJ2-3; CDR3aa: CASSPKVFGLVDTQYF
v_gene: TRBV20-1; j_gene: TRBJ2-1; CDR3aa: CSARDSLALNEQFF
v_gene: TRBV9; j_gene: TRBJ2-3; CDR3aa: CASSVGGLARGVDTQYF
v_gene: TRBV5-1; j_gene: TRBJ2-1; CDR3aa: CASSLRDSPYVEQFF
v_gene: TRBV5-1; j_gene: TRBJ2-7; CDR3aa: CASSLLRDYEQYF
v_gene: TRBV5-1; j_gene: TRBJ2-7; CDR3aa: CASSLKDPRYEQYF
v_gene: TRBV7-9; j_gene: TRBJ2-5; CDR3aa: CASSFLPGQGQETQYF
v_gene: TRBV12-5; j_gene: TRBJ2-1; CDR3aa: CASGPLAGGGNEQFF
v_gene: TRBV5-5; j_gene: TRBJ2-7; CDR3aa: CASSGLRGKGSYEQYF
v_gene: TRBV7-9; j_gene: TRBJ2-5; CDR3aa: CASTRREGTKNQETQYF